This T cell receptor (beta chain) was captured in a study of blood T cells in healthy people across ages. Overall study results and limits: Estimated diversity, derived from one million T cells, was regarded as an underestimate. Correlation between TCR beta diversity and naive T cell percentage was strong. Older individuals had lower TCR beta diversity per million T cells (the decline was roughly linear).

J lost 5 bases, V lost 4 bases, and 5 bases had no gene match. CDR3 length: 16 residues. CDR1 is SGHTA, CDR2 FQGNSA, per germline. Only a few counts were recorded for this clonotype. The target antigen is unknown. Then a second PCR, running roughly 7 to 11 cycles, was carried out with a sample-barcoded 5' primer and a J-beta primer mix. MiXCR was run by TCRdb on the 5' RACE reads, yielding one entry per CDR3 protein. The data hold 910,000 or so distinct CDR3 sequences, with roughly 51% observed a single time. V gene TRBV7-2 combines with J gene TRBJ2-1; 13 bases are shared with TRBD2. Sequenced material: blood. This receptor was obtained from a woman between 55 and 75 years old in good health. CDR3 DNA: TGTGCCAGCAGCTCTAGGGGGACTAGCGGGAACAATGAGCAGTTCTTC. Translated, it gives CASSSRGTSGNNEQFF.